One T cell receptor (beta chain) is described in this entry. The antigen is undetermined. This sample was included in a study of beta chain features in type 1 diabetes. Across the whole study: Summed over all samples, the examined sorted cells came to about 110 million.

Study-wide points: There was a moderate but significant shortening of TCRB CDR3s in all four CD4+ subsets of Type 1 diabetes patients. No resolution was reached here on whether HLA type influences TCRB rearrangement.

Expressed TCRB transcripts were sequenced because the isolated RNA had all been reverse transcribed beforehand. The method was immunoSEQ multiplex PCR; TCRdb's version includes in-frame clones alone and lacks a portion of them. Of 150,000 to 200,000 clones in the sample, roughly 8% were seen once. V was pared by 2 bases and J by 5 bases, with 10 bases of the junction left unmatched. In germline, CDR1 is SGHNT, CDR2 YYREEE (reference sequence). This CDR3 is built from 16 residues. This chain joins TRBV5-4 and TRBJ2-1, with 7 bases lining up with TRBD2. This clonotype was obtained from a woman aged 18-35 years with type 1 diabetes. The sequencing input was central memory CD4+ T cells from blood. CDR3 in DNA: TGTGCCAGCAGCTTTTCCGGCGGGAGTCCCCACAATGAGCAGTTCTTC. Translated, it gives CASSFSGGSPHNEQFF.